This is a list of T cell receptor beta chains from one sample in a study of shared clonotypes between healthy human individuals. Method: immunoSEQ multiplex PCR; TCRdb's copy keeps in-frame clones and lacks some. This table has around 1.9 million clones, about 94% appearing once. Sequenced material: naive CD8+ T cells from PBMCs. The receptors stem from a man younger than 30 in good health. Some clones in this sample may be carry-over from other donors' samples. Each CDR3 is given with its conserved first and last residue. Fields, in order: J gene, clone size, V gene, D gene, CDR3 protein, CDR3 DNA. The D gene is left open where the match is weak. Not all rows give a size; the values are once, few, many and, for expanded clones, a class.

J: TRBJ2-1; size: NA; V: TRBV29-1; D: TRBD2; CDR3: CSVETRLAGGSYNEQFF; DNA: TGCAGCGTTGAAACGCGACTAGCGGGAGGATCCTACAATGAGCAGTTCTTC
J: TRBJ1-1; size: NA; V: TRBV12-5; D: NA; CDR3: CASGFTDNTEAFF; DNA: TGTGCTAGTGGTTTCACCGATAACACTGAAGCTTTCTTT
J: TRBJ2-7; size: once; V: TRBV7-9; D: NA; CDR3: CASSWGPRYEQYF; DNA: TGTGCCAGCAGCTGGGGGCCTCGATACGAGCAGTACTTC
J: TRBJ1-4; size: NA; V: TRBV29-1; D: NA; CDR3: CSVEGGDTEKLFF; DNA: TGCAGCGTTGAAGGGGGGGATACTGAAAAACTGTTTTTT
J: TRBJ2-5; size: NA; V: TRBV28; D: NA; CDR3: CASSSIGEAEETQYF; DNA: TGTGCCAGCAGTTCAATCGGGGAGGCGGAAGAGACCCAGTACTTC
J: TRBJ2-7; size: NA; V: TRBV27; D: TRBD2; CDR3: CASSRLAGPYEQYF; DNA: TGTGCCAGCAGCCGGCTAGCGGGACCCTACGAGCAGTACTTC
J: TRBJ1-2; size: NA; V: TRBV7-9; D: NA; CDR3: CASSLVGVRDPAF; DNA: TGTGCCAGCAGCTTAGTTGGGGTCCGAGATCCTGCCTTC
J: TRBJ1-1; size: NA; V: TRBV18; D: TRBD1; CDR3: CASSPLRPGQGPMNTEAFF; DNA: TGTGCCAGCTCACCACTCCGACCTGGACAGGGACCGATGAACACTGAAGCTTTCTTT
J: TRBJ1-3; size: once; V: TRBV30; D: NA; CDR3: CAWSVLRNTIYF; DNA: TGTGCCTGGAGTGTACTACGAAACACCATATATTTT
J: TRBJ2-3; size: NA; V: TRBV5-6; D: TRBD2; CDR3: CASSAGLAGITDTQYF; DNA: TGTGCCAGCAGCGCGGGACTAGCGGGGATCACAGATACGCAGTATTTT
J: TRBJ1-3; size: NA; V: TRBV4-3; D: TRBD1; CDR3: CASSHLTGAGNTIYF; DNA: TGCGCCAGCAGCCACCTGACAGGGGCTGGAAACACCATATATTTT
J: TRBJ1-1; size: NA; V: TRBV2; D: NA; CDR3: CASVQGGNTEAFF; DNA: TGTGCCAGCGTACAGGGAGGGAACACTGAAGCTTTCTTT
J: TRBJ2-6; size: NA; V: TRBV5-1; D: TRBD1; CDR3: CASSLTGTGGSGANVLTF; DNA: TGCGCCAGCAGCTTAACCGGGACAGGGGGCTCTGGGGCCAACGTCCTGACTTTC
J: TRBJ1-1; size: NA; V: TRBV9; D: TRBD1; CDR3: CASSPQTGHTEAFF; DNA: TGTGCCAGCAGCCCCCAGACAGGGCACACTGAAGCTTTCTTT
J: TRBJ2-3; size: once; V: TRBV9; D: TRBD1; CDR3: CASSVGDRVSTDTQYF; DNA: TGTGCCAGCAGCGTGGGAGACAGGGTTAGCACAGATACGCAGTATTTT
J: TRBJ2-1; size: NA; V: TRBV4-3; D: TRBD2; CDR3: CASSQVYARTSGGYNEQFF; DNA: TGCGCCAGCAGCCAAGTCTACGCTCGGACTAGCGGGGGTTACAATGAGCAGTTCTTC
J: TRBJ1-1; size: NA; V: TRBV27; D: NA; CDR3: CASSFLQDDNTEAFF; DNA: TGTGCCAGCAGTTTCTTGCAGGACGATAACACTGAAGCTTTCTTT
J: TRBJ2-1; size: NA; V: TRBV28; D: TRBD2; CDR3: CASSLNGLAVYNEQFF; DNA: TGTGCCAGCAGTTTGAATGGACTAGCGGTATACAATGAGCAGTTCTTC
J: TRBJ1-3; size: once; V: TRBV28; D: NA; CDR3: CASSLYRGGNTIYF; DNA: TGTGCCAGCAGTTTATATCGGGGTGGAAACACCATATATTTT
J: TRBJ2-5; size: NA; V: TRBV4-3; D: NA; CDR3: CASSQDNVPLQETQYF; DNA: TGCGCCAGCAGCCAAGATAACGTCCCTCTCCAAGAGACCCAGTACTTC
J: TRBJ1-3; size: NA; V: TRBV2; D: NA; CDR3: CASRPDRTSGNTIYF; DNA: TGTGCCAGCAGGCCCGACAGGACCTCTGGAAACACCATATATTTT
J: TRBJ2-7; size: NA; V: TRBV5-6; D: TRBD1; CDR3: CASSRPPGQGASYEQYF; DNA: TGTGCCAGCAGCCGACCACCGGGACAGGGTGCCTCCTACGAGCAGTACTTC